This T cell receptor beta chain came from a study of T cell repertoires in cytomegalovirus infection. Overall study context: Public TCR beta signatures provided an indication of both CMV infection and a matching HLA type. Study-wide results and caveats: Cumulative frequency (of public TCR beta family members) identified carriers of CMV plus the relevant HLA. Predominance within the ex vivo response was attributable to HLA-C-restricted CMV-specific TCR beta clonotypes.

TCRdb processed the reads anew with MiXCR; each CDR3 protein has one entry. The data show 350,000 to 550,000 distinct CDR3 sequences, around 32% seen once. Germline CDR1 MGHRA, CDR2 YSYEKL. This CDR3 contains 15 residues. The V end lost 0 bases, the J end lost 7 bases, and 13 bases lay between the germline ends. This clonotype was detected a few times. The target antigen is unknown. The J gene is TRBJ1-5, the V gene TRBV4-1, with D hard to call. The receptor was isolated from a human donor in good health (CMV status not recorded). Some clones in this sample may be carry-over from other donors' samples. The sample consisted of PBMCs. The CDR3 here is CASSQEFWSGQPQHF. The CDR3 DNA is TGCGCCAGCAGCCAAGAGTTCTGGAGCGGACAGCCCCAGCATTTT.